This passage covers 20 T cell receptor beta chains from one sample sequenced in a study of shared clonotypes between healthy human individuals. Generated by immunoSEQ multiplex PCR, the TCRdb table keeps only in-frame clones and is missing some. The data show millions of clones, over 85% seen once. Sequencing was carried out using naive CD4+ T cells sorted from blood. The subset is: CD45RA+ positively selected. All receptors come from a man between 18 and 29 years old in good health.

J is TRBJ2-4 and V is TRBV6-5, with a weak D call TRBD2 (5 bases). The CDR3 runs to 16 residues. Germline-derived CDR1 and CDR2 are MNHEY and SVGAGI. Trimming left V 4 bases short and J 3 bases short, with 16 bases between. The CDR3 region has the DNA TGTGCCAGCAGTTCCGTACATTTGGGAGTCAAAAACATTCAGTACTTC. Protein: CASSSVHLGVKNIQYF.

A word on this clone: A much larger clonotype is one base distant, so this may be a read error. The chain combines TRBV2 with TRBJ2-7; D is ambiguous. V was pared by 11 bases and J by 0 bases, with 11 bases between. The germline V gene encodes CDR1 SNHLY and CDR2 FYNNEI. The CDR3 sequence is 12 residues long. In nucleotides, the CDR3 is TGTGCCCGCAAAGAGAACTCCTACGAGCAGTACTTC. Protein product: CARKENSYEQYF.

The chain is built from TRBV28 and TRBJ2-2; a possible D gene is TRBD2 (5 bases). V lost 5 bases and J 2 bases, leaving 12 bases between the germline ends. Per the germline V gene, CDR1 is MDHEN and CDR2 is SYDVKM. CDR3 length: 15 amino acids. The CDR3 sequence: CASSPTGVNTGELFF. Here the CDR3 DNA reads TGTGCCAGCAGTCCCACCGGGGTTAACACCGGGGAGCTGTTTTTT.

The V and J genes are TRBV5-4 and TRBJ1-2; 9 bases fit TRBD1. This CDR3 is 14 amino acids long. The germline V gene encodes CDR1 SGHNT and CDR2 YYREEE (reference sequence). The ends lost 3 bases at V and 7 bases at J; junction bases unmatched: 7. The CDR3: CASSSKDRGGGYTF. The CDR3 bases are TGTGCCAGCAGCTCGAAGGACAGGGGCGGTGGCTACACCTTC.

This clone came up once. The V gene is TRBV29-1, the J gene TRBJ1-6, with TRBD1 matching 7 bases. Looked up from germline, CDR1 is SQVTM and CDR2 is ANQGSEA. CDR3 length equals 17 residues. V was pared by 4 bases and J by 0 bases, with 9 bases of the junction left unmatched. CDR3 sequence reads: CSVVRQGGDSYNSPLHF. DNA for the CDR3: TGCAGCGTTGTTAGGCAGGGGGGTGACTCCTATAATTCACCCCTCCACTTT.

The chain combines TRBV2 with TRBJ2-2; 7 positions agree with TRBD1. Germline CDR1 reads SNHLY; CDR2 reads FYNNEI. The CDR3 is 16 residues long. V was pared by 3 bases and J by 1 base, with 5 bases of the junction left unmatched. Here the CDR3 reads CASSDSGGGNTGELFF. CDR3 nucleotide sequence: TGTGCCAGCAGTGATTCAGGGGGTGGGAACACCGGGGAGCTGTTTTTT.

The gene calls are TRBV5-1 and TRBJ1-2; 9 nucleotides match TRBD1. The length of the CDR3 is 12 residues. Germline CDR1 and CDR2: SGHRS and YFSETQ. The junction had 6 bases not matched to a gene; V was cut back by 4 bases and J by 11 bases. The DNA for the CDR3 is TGCGCCAGCAGCCTCCCGGGACAGGGTTACACCTTC. Translated: CASSLPGQGYTF.

DNA of the CDR3: TGTGCCTGGGACGTTGGCAATCAGCCCCAGCATTTT. Its translation: CAWDVGNQPQHF. The chain couples TRBV30 to TRBJ1-5; D gene uncertain. This CDR3 contains 12 residues. V was trimmed by 5 bases and J by 2 bases, leaving 7 bases between them. CDR1 is GTSNPN and CDR2 is SVGIG in the germline V gene (reference sequence).

The chain combines TRBV30 with TRBJ2-1; D is ambiguous. In germline, CDR1 is GTSNPN, CDR2 SVGIG (reference sequence). V was trimmed by 5 bases and J by 0 bases, leaving 8 bases between them. This CDR3 has 13 amino acids. The CDR3 here is CAWGSYSYNEQFF. As DNA, the CDR3 is TGTGCCTGGGGGTCATACTCCTACAATGAGCAGTTCTTC.

The gene calls are TRBV18 and TRBJ1-4, with D unresolved. Per the germline V gene, CDR1 is KGHSH and CDR2 is LQKENI. The CDR3 spans 15 residues. V lost 1 base to trimming and J lost 0 bases, with 6 bases between them. As DNA, the CDR3 is TGTGCCAGCTCACCACGGGCCCCAACTAATGAAAAACTGTTTTTT. Translating it yields CASSPRAPTNEKLFF.

The J gene is TRBJ1-2, the V gene TRBV19; 8 positions match TRBD1. Germline CDR1 is LNHDA and CDR2 is SQIVND (reference sequence). This CDR3 is built from 15 residues. Trimming took 4 bases from V and 8 from J; bases not matched to a gene: 12. The CDR3 loop reads CASSTLRQGTQGYTF. CDR3 DNA sequence: TGTGCCAGTAGTACCCTCCGACAGGGGACTCAAGGCTACACCTTC.

This clone was seen just once. The chain links TRBV6-5 to TRBJ2-7; 7 bases line up with TRBD1. The germline gives CDR1 MNHEY, CDR2 SVGAGI. This CDR3 spans 13 amino acids. The J segment lost 4 bases and the V segment lost 7 bases, leaving 7 bases of the junction unmatched. DNA for the CDR3: TGTGCCAGCACCCCGACAGGGAGTTACGAGCAGTACTTC. Its protein is CASTPTGSYEQYF.

The rearrangement uses TRBV19 and TRBJ1-2; D possibly corresponds to TRBD1 (6 bases). Germline V lookup: CDR1 LNHDA, CDR2 SQIVND (reference sequence). The CDR3 has 15 residues. Trimming cost V 3 bases and J 4 bases, with 15 bases left between them. Written as DNA, the CDR3 is TGTGCCAGTAGTATGGCGACAGGTGAACGCTATGGCTACACCTTC. This gives the protein CASSMATGERYGYTF.

CDR3 amino acids: CAISADRAKATEAFF. CDR3 DNA: TGTGCCATCAGTGCTGACAGGGCTAAAGCAACTGAAGCTTTCTTT. The V call is TRBV10-3, the J call TRBJ1-1; 7 nucleotides align to TRBD1. V trimming: 4 bases; J trimming: 5 bases; junction bases outside the gene matches: 10. CDR1 and CDR2 (germline): ENHRY, SYGVKD. This CDR3 region has 15 residues.

The chain combines TRBV5-4 with TRBJ2-2; 7 positions agree with TRBD1. With 4 bases clipped from V and 6 bases from J, the junction kept 6 bases outside the gene matches. This CDR3 spans 14 amino acids. Germline CDR1 reads SGHNT; CDR2 reads YYREEE (reference sequence). The CDR3 nucleotides are TGTGCCAGCAGCCAACAGGGGTTGGCCGGGGAGCTGTTTTTT. Translating gives CASSQQGLAGELFF.

The chain recombines TRBV30 with TRBJ1-3; D gene uncertain. CDR3 length: 17 residues. Trimming shortened V by 5 bases and J by 0 bases, and 20 bases separated the two germline ends. Germline assignment: CDR1 GTSNPN and CDR2 SVGIG (reference sequence). CDR3 sequence (DNA): TGTGCCTGGGGTCGCCGTCGGTTCACAAGCTCTGGAAACACCATATATTTT. Protein product: CAWGRRRFTSSGNTIYF.

V usage is TRBV5-1 and J usage is TRBJ1-2, with D perhaps TRBD1 (5 bases). The germline CDR1 and CDR2 sequences are SGHRS and YFSETQ. Trimming removed 0 bases at V and 8 bases at J, with 17 bases between. CDR3 size: 15 residues. The CDR3 sequence is CASSLALAGPPGYTF. The CDR3 DNA reads TGCGCCAGCAGCTTGGCTTTGGCAGGGCCTCCAGGCTACACCTTC. The full variable domain, with the rest looked up from reference TRBV5-1 and TRBJ1-2, is KAGVTQTPRYLIKTRGQQVTLSCSPISGHRSVSWYQQTPGQGLQFLFEYFSETQRNKGNFPGRFSGRQFSNSRSEMNVSTLELGDSALYLCASSLALAGPPGYTFGSGTRLTVV.

The rearrangement uses TRBV29-1 and TRBJ1-2, with TRBD1 identical over 9 bases. Germline V gives CDR1 SQVTM, CDR2 ANQGSEA. The CDR3 spans 15 residues. Losses at the gene ends were 7 bases for V and 0 bases for J; bases not matched to a gene: 9. CDR3 coding DNA: TGCAGCGCCGGGACAGGGAGTTCCTCTAACTATGGCTACACCTTC. Protein product: CSAGTGSSSNYGYTF.

The rearrangement joins TRBV6-4 to TRBJ1-1; TRBD1 agrees at 8 bases. The CDR3 runs to 14 residues. Trimming removed 3 bases from V and 4 bases from J; junction bases left unmatched: 4. In germline, CDR1 is MRHNA, CDR2 SNTAGT. The CDR3 spells CASSEQGVGTEAFF. Written as DNA, the CDR3 is TGTGCCAGCAGTGAACAGGGGGTCGGCACTGAAGCTTTCTTT.

This clone came up once. The chain joins TRBV12-5 to TRBJ2-7; D is possibly TRBD1 (6 bases). Trimming pared 6 bases from V and 5 bases from J, leaving 11 bases between. The CDR3 extends over 12 amino acids. Per germline, CDR1 LGHNT and CDR2 FRNRAP. The CDR3 reads CASGGGRDEQYF. CDR3 DNA sequence: TGTGCTAGTGGAGGGGGACGGGACGAGCAGTACTTC. The full variable domain, rest sourced from reference TRBV12-5 and TRBJ2-7, is DARVTQTPRHKVTEMGQEVTMRCQPILGHNTVFWYRQTMMQGLELLAYFRNRAPLDDSGMPKDRFSAEMPDATLATLKIQPSEPRDSAVYFCASGGGRDEQYFGPGTRLTVT.